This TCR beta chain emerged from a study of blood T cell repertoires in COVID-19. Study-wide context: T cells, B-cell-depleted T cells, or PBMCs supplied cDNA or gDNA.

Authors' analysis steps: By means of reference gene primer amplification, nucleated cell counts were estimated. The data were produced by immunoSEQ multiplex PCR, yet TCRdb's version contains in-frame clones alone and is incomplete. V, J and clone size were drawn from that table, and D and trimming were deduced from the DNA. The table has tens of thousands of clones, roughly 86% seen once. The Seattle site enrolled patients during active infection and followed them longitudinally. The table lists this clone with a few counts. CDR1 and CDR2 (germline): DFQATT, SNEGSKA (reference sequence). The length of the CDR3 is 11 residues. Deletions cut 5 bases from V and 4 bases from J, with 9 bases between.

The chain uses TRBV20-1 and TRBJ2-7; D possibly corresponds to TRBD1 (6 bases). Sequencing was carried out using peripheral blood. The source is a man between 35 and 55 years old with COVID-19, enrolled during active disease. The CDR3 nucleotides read TGCAGTGCTTTCGGACAGTACGAGCAGTACTTC. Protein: CSAFGQYEQYF.